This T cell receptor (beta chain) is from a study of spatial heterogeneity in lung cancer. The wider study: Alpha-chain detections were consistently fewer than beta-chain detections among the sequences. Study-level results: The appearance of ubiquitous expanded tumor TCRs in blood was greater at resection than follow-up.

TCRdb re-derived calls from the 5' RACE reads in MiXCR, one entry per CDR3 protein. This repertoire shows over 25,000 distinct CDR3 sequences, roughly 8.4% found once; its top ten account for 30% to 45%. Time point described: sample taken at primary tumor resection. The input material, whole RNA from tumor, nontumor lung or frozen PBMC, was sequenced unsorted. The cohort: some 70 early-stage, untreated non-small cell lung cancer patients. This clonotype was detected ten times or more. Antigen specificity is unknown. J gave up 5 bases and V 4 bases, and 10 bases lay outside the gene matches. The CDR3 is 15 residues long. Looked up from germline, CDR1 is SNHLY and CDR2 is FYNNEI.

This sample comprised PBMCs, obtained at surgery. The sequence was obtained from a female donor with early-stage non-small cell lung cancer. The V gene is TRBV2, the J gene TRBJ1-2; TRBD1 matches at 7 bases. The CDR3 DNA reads TGTGCCAGCAGTGTTAACAGGGGACGCCCGTATGGCTACACCTTC. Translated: CASSVNRGRPYGYTF.